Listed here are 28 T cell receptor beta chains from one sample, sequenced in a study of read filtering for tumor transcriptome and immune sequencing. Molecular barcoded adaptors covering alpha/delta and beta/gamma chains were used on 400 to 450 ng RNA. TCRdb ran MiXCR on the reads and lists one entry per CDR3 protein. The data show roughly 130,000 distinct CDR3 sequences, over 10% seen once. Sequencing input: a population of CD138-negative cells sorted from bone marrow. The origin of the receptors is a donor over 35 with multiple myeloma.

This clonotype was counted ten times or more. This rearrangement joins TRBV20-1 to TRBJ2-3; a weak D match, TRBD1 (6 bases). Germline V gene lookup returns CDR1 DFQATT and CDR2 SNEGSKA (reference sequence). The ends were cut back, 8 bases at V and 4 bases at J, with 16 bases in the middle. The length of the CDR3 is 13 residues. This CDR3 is CSQGNYRSDTQYF. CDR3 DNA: TGCAGTCAGGGGAACTACAGGTCAGATACGCAGTATTTT.

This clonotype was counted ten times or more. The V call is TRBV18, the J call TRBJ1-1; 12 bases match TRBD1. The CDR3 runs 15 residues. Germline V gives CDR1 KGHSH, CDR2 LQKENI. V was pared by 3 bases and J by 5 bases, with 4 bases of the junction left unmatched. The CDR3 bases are TGTGCCAGCTCACCGGGACAGGGGGCAGGGACTGAAGCTTTCTTT. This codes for CASSPGQGAGTEAFF.

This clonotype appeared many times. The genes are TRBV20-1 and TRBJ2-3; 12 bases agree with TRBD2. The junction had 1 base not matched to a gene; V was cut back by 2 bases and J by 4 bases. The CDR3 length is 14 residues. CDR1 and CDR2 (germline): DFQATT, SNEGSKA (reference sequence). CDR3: CSARRLAGADTQYF. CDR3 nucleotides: TGCAGTGCTAGACGACTAGCGGGAGCAGATACGCAGTATTTT.

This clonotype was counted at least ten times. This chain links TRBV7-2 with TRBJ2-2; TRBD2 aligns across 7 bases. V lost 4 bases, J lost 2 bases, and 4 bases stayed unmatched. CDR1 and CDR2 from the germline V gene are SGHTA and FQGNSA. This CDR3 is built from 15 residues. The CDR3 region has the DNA TGTGCCAGCAGCTGGGCGGGGGTAAACACCGGGGAGCTGTTTTTT. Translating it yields CASSWAGVNTGELFF.

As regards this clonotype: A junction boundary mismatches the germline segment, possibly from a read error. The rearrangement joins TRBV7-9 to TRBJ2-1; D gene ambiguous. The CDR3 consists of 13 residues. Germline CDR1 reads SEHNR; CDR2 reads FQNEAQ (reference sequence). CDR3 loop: CASSLAYEYEQFF. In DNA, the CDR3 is TGTGCCAGCAGCTTAGCGTACGAGTATGAGCAGTTTTTC.

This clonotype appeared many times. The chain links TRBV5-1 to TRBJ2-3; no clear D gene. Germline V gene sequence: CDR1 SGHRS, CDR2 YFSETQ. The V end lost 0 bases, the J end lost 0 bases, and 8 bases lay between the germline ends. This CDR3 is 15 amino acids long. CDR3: CASSLGSASTDTQYF. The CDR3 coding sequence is TGCGCCAGCAGCTTGGGGTCAGCTAGCACAGATACGCAGTATTTT.

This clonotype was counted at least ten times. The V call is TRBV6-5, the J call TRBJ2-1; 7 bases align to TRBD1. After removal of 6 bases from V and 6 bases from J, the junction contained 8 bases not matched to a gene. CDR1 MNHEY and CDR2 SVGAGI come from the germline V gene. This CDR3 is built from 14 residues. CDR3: CASRLGTVVNEQFF. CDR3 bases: TGTGCCAGCAGACTAGGGACAGTTGTCAATGAGCAGTTCTTC.

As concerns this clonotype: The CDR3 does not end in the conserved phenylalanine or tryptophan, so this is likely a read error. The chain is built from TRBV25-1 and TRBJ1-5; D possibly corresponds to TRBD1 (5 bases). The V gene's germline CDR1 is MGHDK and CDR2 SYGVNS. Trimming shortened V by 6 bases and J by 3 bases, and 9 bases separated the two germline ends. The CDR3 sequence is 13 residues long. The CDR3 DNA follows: TGTGCCAGCAGCGACAGATACAATCAGCCCCAGCATTCT. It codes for CASSDRYNQPQHS.

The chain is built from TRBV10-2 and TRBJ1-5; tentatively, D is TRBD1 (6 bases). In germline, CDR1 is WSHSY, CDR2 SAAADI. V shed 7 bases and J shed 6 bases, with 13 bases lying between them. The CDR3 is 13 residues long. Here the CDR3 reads CASTTDSGQPQHF. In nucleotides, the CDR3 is TGCGCCAGCACCACGGACAGTGGTCAGCCCCAGCATTTT.

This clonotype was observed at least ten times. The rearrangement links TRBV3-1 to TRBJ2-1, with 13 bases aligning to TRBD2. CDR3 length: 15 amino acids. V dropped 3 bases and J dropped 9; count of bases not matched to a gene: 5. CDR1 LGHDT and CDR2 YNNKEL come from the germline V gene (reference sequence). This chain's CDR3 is CASSHRTSGRFEQFF. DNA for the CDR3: TGTGCCAGCAGCCACCGGACTAGCGGGAGATTTGAGCAGTTCTTC.

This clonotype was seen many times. CDR3 DNA sequence: TGTGCCAGCAGCTTGGGCCCGGAAAATCCTACCTACAATGAGCAGTTCTTC. Its protein product is CASSLGPENPTYNEQFF. The chain links TRBV5-8 to TRBJ2-1; D is ambiguous. Germline V gene lookup returns CDR1 SGHTS and CDR2 YDEGEE. The CDR3 sequence is 17 residues long. Trimming removed 0 bases from V and 2 bases from J, with 15 bases in between. The full variable domain, its missing parts supplied by reference TRBV5-8 and TRBJ2-1, is EAGVTQSPTHLIKTRGQQATLRCSPISGHTSVYWYQQALGLGLQFLLWYDEGEERNRGNFPPRFSGRQFPNYSSELNVNALELEDSALYLCASSLGPENPTYNEQFFGPGTRLTVL.

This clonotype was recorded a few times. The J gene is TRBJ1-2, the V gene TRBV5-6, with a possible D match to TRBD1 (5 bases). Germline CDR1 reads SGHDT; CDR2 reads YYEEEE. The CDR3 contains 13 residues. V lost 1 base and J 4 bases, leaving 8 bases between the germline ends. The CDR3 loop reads CASSLLGPYGYTF. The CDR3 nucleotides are TGTGCCAGCAGCTTGCTGGGGCCCTATGGCTACACCTTC.

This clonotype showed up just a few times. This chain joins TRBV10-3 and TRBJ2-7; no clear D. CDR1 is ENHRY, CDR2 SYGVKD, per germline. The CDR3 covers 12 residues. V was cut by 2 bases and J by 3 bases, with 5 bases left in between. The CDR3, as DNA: TGTGCCATCAGTGAGAACGGCTACGAGCAGTACTTC. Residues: CAISENGYEQYF.

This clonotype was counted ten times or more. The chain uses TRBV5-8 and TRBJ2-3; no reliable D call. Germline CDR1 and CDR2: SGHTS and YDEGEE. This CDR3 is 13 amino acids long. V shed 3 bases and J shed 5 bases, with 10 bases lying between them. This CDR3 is CASSWGTQDTQYF. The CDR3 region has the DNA TGTGCCAGCAGCTGGGGAACACAAGATACGCAGTATTTT.

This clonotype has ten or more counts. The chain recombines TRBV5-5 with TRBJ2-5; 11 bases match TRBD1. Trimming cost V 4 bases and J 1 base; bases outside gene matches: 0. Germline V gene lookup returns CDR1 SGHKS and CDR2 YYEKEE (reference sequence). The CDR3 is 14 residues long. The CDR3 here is CASSGTGGQETQYF. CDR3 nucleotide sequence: TGTGCCAGCAGCGGGACAGGGGGCCAAGAGACCCAGTACTTC.

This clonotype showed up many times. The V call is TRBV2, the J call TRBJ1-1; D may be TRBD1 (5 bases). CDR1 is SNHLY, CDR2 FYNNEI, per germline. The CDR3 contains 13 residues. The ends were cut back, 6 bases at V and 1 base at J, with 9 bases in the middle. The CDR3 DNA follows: TGTGCCAGCAGCTCGGGACGGAACACTGAAGCTTTCTTT. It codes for CASSSGRNTEAFF.

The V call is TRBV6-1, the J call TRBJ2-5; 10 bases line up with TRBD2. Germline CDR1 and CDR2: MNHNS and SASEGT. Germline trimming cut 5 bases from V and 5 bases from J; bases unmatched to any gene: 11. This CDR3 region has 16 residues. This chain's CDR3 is CASSLQRGGPQETQYF. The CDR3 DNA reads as TGTGCCAGCAGTCTCCAGCGGGGGGGGCCCCAGGAGACCCAGTACTTC.

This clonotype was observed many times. The CDR3 loop reads CASSIGLAGGVSYEQYF. DNA of the CDR3: TGTGCCAGCAGTATAGGACTAGCGGGAGGGGTCTCCTACGAGCAGTACTTC. The chain employs TRBV28 and TRBJ2-7; 15 nucleotides agree with TRBD2. From germline, CDR1 is MDHEN and CDR2 SYDVKM. This CDR3 region has 17 residues. V trimming: 5 bases; J trimming: 0 bases; junction bases outside the gene matches: 5.

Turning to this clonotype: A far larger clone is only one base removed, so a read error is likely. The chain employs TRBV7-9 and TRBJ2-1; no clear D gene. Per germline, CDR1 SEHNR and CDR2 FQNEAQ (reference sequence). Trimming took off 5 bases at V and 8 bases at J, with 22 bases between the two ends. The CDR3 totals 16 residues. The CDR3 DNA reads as TGTGCCAGCAGCCCCCGGGTGGGCGCTTTGGCGGATGAGCAGTTCTTC. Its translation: CASSPRVGALADEQFF.

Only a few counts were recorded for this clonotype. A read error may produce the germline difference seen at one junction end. The CDR3 reads CAWSRTNYGYTF. CDR3 bases: TGCGCCTGGTCCCGAACTAACTATGGCTACACCTTC. The chain employs TRBV7-2 and TRBJ1-2; D is unclear. This CDR3 has 12 residues. The germline V gene has CDR1 SGHTA and CDR2 FQGNSA.

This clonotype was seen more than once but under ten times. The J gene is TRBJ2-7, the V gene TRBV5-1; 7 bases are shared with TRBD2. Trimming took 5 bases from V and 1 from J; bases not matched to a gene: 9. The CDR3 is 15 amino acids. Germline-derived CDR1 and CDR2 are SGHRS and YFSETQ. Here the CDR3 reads CASSPGGGMSYEQYF. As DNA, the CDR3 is TGCGCCAGCAGTCCCGGCGGGGGAATGTCCTACGAGCAGTACTTC.

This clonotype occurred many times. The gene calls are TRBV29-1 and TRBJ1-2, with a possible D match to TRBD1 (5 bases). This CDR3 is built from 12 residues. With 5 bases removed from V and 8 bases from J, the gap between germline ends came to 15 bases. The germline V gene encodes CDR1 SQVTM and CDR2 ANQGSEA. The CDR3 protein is CSVPGLHVGYTF. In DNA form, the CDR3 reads TGCAGCGTTCCGGGACTCCACGTAGGCTACACCTTC.

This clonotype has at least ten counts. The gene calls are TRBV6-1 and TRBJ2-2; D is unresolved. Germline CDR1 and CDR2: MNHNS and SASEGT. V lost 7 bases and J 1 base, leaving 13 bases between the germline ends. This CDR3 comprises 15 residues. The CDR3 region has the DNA TGTGCCAGCAATGGACCGATCTTGAACACCGGGGAGCTGTTTTTT. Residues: CASNGPILNTGELFF.

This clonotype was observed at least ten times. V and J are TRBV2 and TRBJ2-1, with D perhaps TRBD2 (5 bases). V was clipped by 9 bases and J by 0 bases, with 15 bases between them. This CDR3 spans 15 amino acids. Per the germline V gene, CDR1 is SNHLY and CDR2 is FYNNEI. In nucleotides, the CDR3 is TGTGCCAGTAACAGTGAGGACTCCTCCTACAATGAGCAGTTCTTC. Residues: CASNSEDSSYNEQFF.

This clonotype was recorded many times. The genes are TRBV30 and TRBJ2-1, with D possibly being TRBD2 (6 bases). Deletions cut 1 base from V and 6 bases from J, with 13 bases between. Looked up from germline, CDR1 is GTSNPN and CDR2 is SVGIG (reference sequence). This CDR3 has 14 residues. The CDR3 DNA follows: TGTGCCTGGAGTGGGGTAGCGGATGTCAATGAGCAGTTCTTC. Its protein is CAWSGVADVNEQFF.

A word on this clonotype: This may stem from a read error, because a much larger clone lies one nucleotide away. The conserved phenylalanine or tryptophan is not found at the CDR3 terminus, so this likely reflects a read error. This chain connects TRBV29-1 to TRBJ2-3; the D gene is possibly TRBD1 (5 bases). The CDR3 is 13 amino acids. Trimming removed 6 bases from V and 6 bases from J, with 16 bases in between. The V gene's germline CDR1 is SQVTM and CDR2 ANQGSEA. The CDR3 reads CSVGQGLADTQYL. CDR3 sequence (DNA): TGCAGCGTAGGACAAGGGTTGGCGGATACGCAGTATCTT.

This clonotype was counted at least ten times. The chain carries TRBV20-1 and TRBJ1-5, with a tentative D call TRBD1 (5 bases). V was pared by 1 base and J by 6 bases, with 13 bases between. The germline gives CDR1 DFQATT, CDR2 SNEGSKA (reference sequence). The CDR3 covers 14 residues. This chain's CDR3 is CSARAGSGGQPQHF. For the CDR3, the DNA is TGCAGTGCTAGAGCGGGAAGCGGGGGTCAGCCCCAGCATTTT.

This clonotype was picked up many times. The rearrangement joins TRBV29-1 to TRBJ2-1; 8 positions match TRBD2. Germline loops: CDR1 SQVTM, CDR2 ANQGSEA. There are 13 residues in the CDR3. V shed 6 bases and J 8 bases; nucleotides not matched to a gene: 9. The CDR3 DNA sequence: TGCAGCGTCCCCAGGACTAGCAGGGATGAGCAGTTCTTC. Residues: CSVPRTSRDEQFF.